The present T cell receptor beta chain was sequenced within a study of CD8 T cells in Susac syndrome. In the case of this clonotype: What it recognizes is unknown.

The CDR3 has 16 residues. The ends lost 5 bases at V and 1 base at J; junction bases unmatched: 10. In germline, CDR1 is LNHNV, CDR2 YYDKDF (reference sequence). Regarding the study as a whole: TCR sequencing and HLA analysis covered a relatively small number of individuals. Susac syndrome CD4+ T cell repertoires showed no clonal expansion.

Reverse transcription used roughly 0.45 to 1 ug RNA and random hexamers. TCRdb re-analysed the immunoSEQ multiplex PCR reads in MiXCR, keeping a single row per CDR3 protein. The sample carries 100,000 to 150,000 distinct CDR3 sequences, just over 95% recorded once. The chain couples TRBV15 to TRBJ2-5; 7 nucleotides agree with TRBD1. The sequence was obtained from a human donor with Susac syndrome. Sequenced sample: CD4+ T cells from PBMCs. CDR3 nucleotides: TGTGCCACCAGCGGCCTTACAGGGGTTATCCAAGAGACCCAGTACTTC. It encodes CATSGLTGVIQETQYF.